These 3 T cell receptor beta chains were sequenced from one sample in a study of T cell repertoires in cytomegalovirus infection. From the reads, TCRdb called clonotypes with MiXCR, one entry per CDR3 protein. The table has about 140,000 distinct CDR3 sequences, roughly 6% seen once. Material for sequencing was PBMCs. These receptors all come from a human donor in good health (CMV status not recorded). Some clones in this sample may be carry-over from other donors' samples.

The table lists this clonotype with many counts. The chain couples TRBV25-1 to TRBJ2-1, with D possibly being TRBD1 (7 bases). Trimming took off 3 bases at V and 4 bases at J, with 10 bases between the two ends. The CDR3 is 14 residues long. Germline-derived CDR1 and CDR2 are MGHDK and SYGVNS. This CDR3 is CASSDRGVYNEQFF. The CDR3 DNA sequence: TGTGCCAGCAGTGACAGGGGGGTATACAATGAGCAGTTCTTC.

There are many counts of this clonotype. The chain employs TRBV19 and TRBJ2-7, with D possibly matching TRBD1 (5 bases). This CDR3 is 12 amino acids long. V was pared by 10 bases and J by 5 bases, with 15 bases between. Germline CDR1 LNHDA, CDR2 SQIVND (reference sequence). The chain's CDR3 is CANTTGCHEQYF. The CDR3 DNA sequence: TGTGCCAATACTACAGGTTGCCACGAGCAGTACTTC.

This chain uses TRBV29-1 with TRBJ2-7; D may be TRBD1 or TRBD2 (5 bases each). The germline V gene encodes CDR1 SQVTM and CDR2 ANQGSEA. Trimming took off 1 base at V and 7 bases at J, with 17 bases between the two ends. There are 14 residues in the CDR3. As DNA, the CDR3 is TGCAGCGTTGAAGTGGGGGACGCCCCTAAGGAGCAGTACTTC. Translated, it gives CSVEVGDAPKEQYF.